This T cell receptor (beta chain) was captured by sequencing in a study of shared clonotypes between healthy human individuals. The wider study: Plates per donor: three CD4 naive, three CD4 memory, two CD8 naive, one CD8 memory.

The CDR3 loop spans 15 amino acids. Germline assignment: CDR1 SGDLS and CDR2 YYNGEE. The J segment lost 2 bases and the V segment lost 0 bases, leaving 4 bases of the junction unmatched. Notes on this clone: What it binds is not known.

Each cell subset's genomic DNA was divided evenly among several immunoSEQ plates. The protocol was immunoSEQ multiplex PCR, while the TCRdb copy is restricted to in-frame clones and leaves out a portion. The data contain some 1.5 million clones, approximately 98% of them seen just once; the ten biggest clones take up about 0.45%. Only Caucasian adults living in Nashville, Tennessee made up the donor group. General study findings and limits: Shared clonotypes: about 5% naive CD4, roughly 3.8% naive CD8, around 2.2% memory CD4, 0.4% memory CD8.

This receptor was taken from a man aged 25 to 40 in good health. Sample: naive CD4+ T cells sorted from blood. Subset of the sample: CD45RA+ positively selected. The rearrangement uses TRBV9 and TRBJ2-5; 7 bases align to TRBD1. The CDR3 is CASSVAPDRQETQYF. DNA of the CDR3: TGTGCCAGCAGCGTAGCTCCGGACAGGCAAGAGACCCAGTACTTC. The full variable domain, with the rest looked up from reference TRBV9 and TRBJ2-5, is DSGVTQTPKHLITATGQRVTLRCSPRSGDLSVYWYQQSLDQGLQFLIQYYNGEERAKGNILERFSAQQFPDLHSELNLSSLELGDSALYFCASSVAPDRQETQYFGPGTRLLVL.